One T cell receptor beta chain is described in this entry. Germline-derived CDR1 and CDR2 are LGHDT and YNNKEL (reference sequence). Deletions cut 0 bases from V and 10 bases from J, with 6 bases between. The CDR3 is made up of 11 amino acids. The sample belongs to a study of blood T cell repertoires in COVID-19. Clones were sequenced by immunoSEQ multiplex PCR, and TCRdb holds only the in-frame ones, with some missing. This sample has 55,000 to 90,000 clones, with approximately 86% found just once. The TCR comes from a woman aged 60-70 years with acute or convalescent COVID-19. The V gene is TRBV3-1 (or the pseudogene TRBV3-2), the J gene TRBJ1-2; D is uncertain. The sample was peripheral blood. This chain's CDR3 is CASSQEGAYTF. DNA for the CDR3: TGTGCCAGCAGCCAAGAGGGAGCCTACACCTTC.